The 22 T cell receptor beta chains listed next were all sequenced from one sample in a study of blood T cell repertoires in COVID-19. The table came from immunoSEQ multiplex PCR; TCRdb's copy has only in-frame clones and leaves some out. The sample carries around 310,000 clones, more than 75% recorded once. Material for sequencing was peripheral blood. Receptors originate from a woman aged 45-65 years with active or convalescent COVID-19.

This chain joins TRBV7-2 and TRBJ1-1, with D perhaps matching TRBD1 (5 bases). The length of the CDR3 is 12 residues. V was shortened by 7 bases and J by 0 bases, with 6 bases between the two germline ends. Germline V gives CDR1 SGHTA, CDR2 FQGNSA. CDR3 residues: CASKDMNTEAFF. Written as DNA, the CDR3 is TGTGCCAGCAAGGACATGAACACTGAAGCTTTCTTT.

The CDR3 here is CASSSLTGIDYGYTF. The CDR3 nucleotides are TGTGCCAGCAGCTCCTTAACAGGGATTGACTATGGCTACACCTTC. The rearrangement joins TRBV7-9 to TRBJ1-2; possibly TRBD1 for D (6 bases). Deletions cut 4 bases from V and 3 bases from J, with 15 bases between. CDR1 and CDR2 from the germline V gene are SEHNR and FQNEAQ (reference sequence). The CDR3 is 15 residues long.

To note about this clone: At one end the junction does not follow the germline gene, possibly because of a read error. V gene TRBV29-1 combines with J gene TRBJ1-1; no firm D call. Germline V gene data show CDR1 as SQVTM and CDR2 as ANQGSEA. The CDR3 is made up of 12 amino acids. CDR3 sequence reads: CSGWAGNAEAFF. Here the CDR3 DNA reads TGCAGTGGGTGGGCGGGGAACGCTGAAGCTTTCTTT.

This chain joins TRBV30 and TRBJ1-5; D ambiguous. V lost 2 bases and J lost 4, with 9 bases in between. The CDR3 covers 13 residues. Germline CDR1 GTSNPN, CDR2 SVGIG (reference sequence). The CDR3 is CAWSMSGNQPQHF. CDR3 bases: TGTGCCTGGAGTATGTCGGGGAATCAGCCCCAGCATTTT.

V and J are TRBV7-2 and TRBJ2-7; no clear D. The germline gives CDR1 SGHTA, CDR2 FQGNSA. Trimming took 1 base from V and 3 from J, leaving 10 bases between them. There are 14 residues in the CDR3. CDR3: CASSLELVIYEQYF. The CDR3 nucleotides are TGTGCCAGCAGCTTAGAGTTAGTAATCTACGAGCAGTACTTC.

This clone was seen only once. The V call is TRBV28, the J call TRBJ1-5; no firm D call. The germline CDR1 and CDR2 sequences are MDHEN and SYDVKM. The CDR3 contains 13 residues. V lost 7 bases and J 2 bases, leaving 9 bases between the germline ends. As DNA, the CDR3 is TGTGCCAGCACCTCGGCGGGCAATCAGCCCCAGCATTTT. This encodes CASTSAGNQPQHF.

This clone was seen once. This CDR3 is CASSPPGGQPQHF. CDR3 in DNA: TGTGCCAGCAGCCCCCCCGGGGGGCAGCCCCAGCATTTT. The chain uses TRBV12-3 or TRBV12-4 and TRBJ1-5; possible D gene TRBD1, 5 bases. Trimming left V 6 bases short and J 7 bases short, with 13 bases between. This CDR3 contains 13 residues.

The rearrangement joins TRBV7-2 to TRBJ1-2, with D possibly TRBD1 on 5 matching bases. The ends were cut back, 5 bases at V and 3 bases at J, with 10 bases in the middle. The length of the CDR3 is 13 residues. Germline loops: CDR1 SGHTA, CDR2 FQGNSA. The CDR3 DNA sequence: TGTGCCAGCAGCCTCGACAGCCACTATGGCTACACCTTC. It is translated as CASSLDSHYGYTF.

The chain couples TRBV6-2 or TRBV6-3 to TRBJ1-5; 7 bases agree with TRBD1. The germline CDR1 and CDR2 sequences are MNHEY and SVGEGT. V gave up 6 bases and J gave up 3 bases; unmatched junction bases: 8. The CDR3 contains 15 residues. The CDR3 DNA follows: TGTGCCAGCAGCCCTAGGACAGGTACCAATCAGCCCCAGCATTTT. This translates into CASSPRTGTNQPQHF.

V and J are TRBV18 and TRBJ2-7; D not resolved. V was pared by 1 base and J by 5 bases, with 6 bases between. Per the germline V gene, CDR1 is KGHSH and CDR2 is LQKENI. This CDR3 region has 12 residues. Written as DNA, the CDR3 is TGTGCCAGCTCACCACGCGAAGACGAGCAGTACTTC. Residues: CASSPREDEQYF.

V gene TRBV27 combines with J gene TRBJ2-1; D is possibly TRBD1 (5 bases). V gave up 2 bases and J gave up 2 bases, with 10 bases separating them. The CDR3 is 15 residues long. Germline values: CDR1 MNHEY, CDR2 SMNVEV (reference sequence). The CDR3 spells CASSLRAGTYNEQFF. The CDR3 DNA reads TGTGCCAGCAGTTTACGTGCAGGGACCTACAATGAGCAGTTCTTC.

This chain links TRBV29-1 with TRBJ2-7; TRBD2 aligns across 12 bases. The germline gives CDR1 SQVTM, CDR2 ANQGSEA. Trimming at V came to 2 bases and at J to 3 bases, leaving 8 bases not matched to a gene. The CDR3 contains 16 residues. In DNA form, the CDR3 reads TGCAGCGTTGAACTAGCGGGAGGGCCAGTGGACTACGAGCAGTACTTC. Translated, it gives CSVELAGGPVDYEQYF.

The chain recombines TRBV7-9 with TRBJ1-6, with 11 bases lining up with TRBD1. The germline CDR1 and CDR2 sequences are SEHNR and FQNEAQ (reference sequence). This CDR3 spans 12 amino acids. Trimming took 11 bases from V and 10 from J; bases not matched to a gene: 4. DNA of the CDR3: TGTGCCGGCGGGACAGGGGGGTCACCCCTCCACTTT. It specifies CAGGTGGSPLHF.

The chain couples TRBV5-1 to TRBJ1-1, with D possibly being TRBD1 (5 bases). The germline CDR1 and CDR2 sequences are SGHRS and YFSETQ. The CDR3 contains 17 residues. Between the trimmed V and J ends, which lost 1 base and 4 bases, there was a span of 20 bases. The CDR3 DNA is TGCGCCAGCAGCTTGAGTGTGGCGACAGCCCGTTTCACTGAAGCTTTCTTT. This translates into CASSLSVATARFTEAFF.

This sequence joins TRBV5-4 and TRBJ1-3, with TRBD1 matching 7 bases. Germline assignment: CDR1 SGHNT and CDR2 YYREEE (reference sequence). This CDR3 has 15 residues. The V and J ends lost 3 bases and 4 bases, in that order; junction bases with no gene match: 7. CDR3 nucleotide sequence: TGTGCCAGCAGCTCGGAAGGGACAGTCGGAAACACCATATATTTT. It codes for CASSSEGTVGNTIYF. Using reference TRBV5-4 and TRBJ1-3 for the parts outside the CDR3, the full variable domain is ETGVTQSPTHLIKTRGQQVTLRCSSQSGHNTVSWYQQALGQGPQFIFQYYREEENGRGNFPPRFSGLQFPNYSSELNVNALELDDSALYLCASSSEGTVGNTIYFGEGSWLTVV.

The chain employs TRBV7-2 and TRBJ1-1, with D possibly TRBD1 on 5 matching bases. There are 12 residues in the CDR3. Germline CDR1 reads SGHTA; CDR2 reads FQGNSA. V lost 5 bases and J 9 bases, leaving 13 bases between the germline ends. CDR3 sequence (DNA): TGTGCCAGCAGCCATCGGGGGGGGAAAGCTTTCTTT. This translates into CASSHRGGKAFF.

This chain joins TRBV29-1 and TRBJ2-1; 11 nucleotides align to TRBD2. Germline CDR1 and CDR2: SQVTM and ANQGSEA. V was clipped by 5 bases and J by 4 bases; unmatched bases: 7. CDR3 length: 15 amino acids. The DNA for the CDR3 is TGCAGCGTTCGGGGGGGGACTAGCGGATACAATGAGCAGTTCTTC. Its protein product is CSVRGGTSGYNEQFF.

This chain connects TRBV6-1 to TRBJ2-3; D possibly corresponds to TRBD2 (5 bases). V shed 1 base and J shed 3 bases, with 8 bases lying between them. In germline, CDR1 is MNHNS, CDR2 SASEGT. This CDR3 is 14 amino acids long. The CDR3 loop reads CASSEVPGTDTQYF. CDR3 DNA: TGTGCCAGCAGTGAAGTCCCGGGGACAGATACGCAGTATTTT.

This chain uses TRBV6-2 or TRBV6-3 with TRBJ2-3; 10 nucleotides match TRBD2. The CDR3 spans 16 residues. Trimming removed 6 bases from V and 0 bases from J; junction bases left unmatched: 6. Germline lookup yields CDR1 MNHEY and CDR2 SVGEGT. This chain's CDR3 is CASSLGLAASTDTQYF. The CDR3 DNA follows: TGTGCCAGCAGCCTAGGACTAGCGGCTAGCACAGATACGCAGTATTTT.

V gene TRBV18 combines with J gene TRBJ2-7; D gene ambiguous. This CDR3 contains 13 residues. From germline, CDR1 is KGHSH and CDR2 LQKENI. Trimming shortened V by 6 bases and J by 3 bases, and 12 bases separated the two germline ends. CDR3 in amino acids: CASSSSHFYEQYF. The CDR3 DNA sequence: TGTGCCAGCTCCTCCTCCCACTTCTACGAGCAGTACTTC.

The chain combines TRBV28 with TRBJ2-7, with D possibly being TRBD1 (5 bases). This CDR3 is 12 amino acids long. V lost 11 bases and J 3 bases, leaving 14 bases between the germline ends. Germline V lookup: CDR1 MDHEN, CDR2 SYDVKM. CDR3 sequence reads: CAVQQGNYEQYF. The CDR3 nucleotides are TGTGCCGTACAGCAGGGAAACTACGAGCAGTACTTC.

The chain is built from TRBV5-1 and TRBJ2-3, with 8 bases identical to TRBD1. Trimming took 3 bases from V and 2 from J; bases not matched to a gene: 5. The CDR3 has 15 residues. The germline gives CDR1 SGHRS, CDR2 YFSETQ. In DNA form, the CDR3 reads TGCGCCAGCAGCTCCATCAGGGGGCCCACAGATACGCAGTATTTT. This sequence encodes CASSSIRGPTDTQYF.